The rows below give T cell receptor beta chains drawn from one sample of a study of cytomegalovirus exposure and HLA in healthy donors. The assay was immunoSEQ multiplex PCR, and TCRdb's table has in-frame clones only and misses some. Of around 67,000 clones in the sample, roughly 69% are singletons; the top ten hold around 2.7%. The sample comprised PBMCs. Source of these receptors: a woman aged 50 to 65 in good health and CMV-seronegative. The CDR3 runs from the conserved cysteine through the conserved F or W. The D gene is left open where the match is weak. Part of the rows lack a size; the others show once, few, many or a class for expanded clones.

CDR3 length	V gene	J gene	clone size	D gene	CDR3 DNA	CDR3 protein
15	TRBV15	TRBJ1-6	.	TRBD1	TGTGCCACCAGCAGAGAAAACAGGGGGAGTTCACCCCTCCACTTT	CATSRENRGSSPLHF
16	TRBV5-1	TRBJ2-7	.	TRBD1	TGCGCCAGCAGCTTGTCATCAGTGACAGGGGCGGGAGAGCAGTACTTC	CASSLSSVTGAGEQYF
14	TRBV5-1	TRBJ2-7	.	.	TGCGCCAGCAGCCGCGGCACGGACTCCTACGAGCAGTACTTC	CASSRGTDSYEQYF
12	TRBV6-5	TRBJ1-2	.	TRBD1	TGTGCCAGCACCGACAGGGCACGGGGCTACACCTTC	CASTDRARGYTF
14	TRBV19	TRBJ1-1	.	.	TGTGCCAGTACCCTCCAGGCCCGGCTCACTGAAGCTTTCTTT	CASTLQARLTEAFF
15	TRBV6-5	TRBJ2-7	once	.	TGTGCCAGCAGGAGACAGGCTCAAGGGGACTACGAGCAGTACTTC	CASRRQAQGDYEQYF
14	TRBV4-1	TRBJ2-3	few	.	TGCGCCAGCAGCCGCGGGACTAGCACAGATACGCAGTATTTT	CASSRGTSTDTQYF
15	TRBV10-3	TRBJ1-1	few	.	TGTGCCATCAGTGAGTCGAGGGATGGGAACACTGAAGCTTTCTTT	CAISESRDGNTEAFF
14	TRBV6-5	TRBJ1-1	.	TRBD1	TGTGCCAGCAGTTTGACCAGGGGGTTCACTGAAGCTTTCTTT	CASSLTRGFTEAFF
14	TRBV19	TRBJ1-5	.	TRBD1	TGTGCCAGTAGGGACAGGGGGGGCAATCAGCCCCAGCATTTT	CASRDRGGNQPQHF
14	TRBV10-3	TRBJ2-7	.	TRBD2	TGTGCCACATTAGCGGGAGGCAACTCCTACGAGCAGTACTTC	CATLAGGNSYEQYF
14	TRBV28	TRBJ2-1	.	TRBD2	TGTGCCAGCAGTACCCGGGACTATGAACCAGAGCAGTTCTTC	CASSTRDYEPEQFF
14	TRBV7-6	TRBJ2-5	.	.	TGTGCCAGCAGCTTAGTTGGCGGTGGGGAGACCCAGTACTTC	CASSLVGGGETQYF
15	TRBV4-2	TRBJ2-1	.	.	TGTGCCAGCAGCCAAGATCGGTTACCGAACAATGAGCAGTTCTTC	CASSQDRLPNNEQFF
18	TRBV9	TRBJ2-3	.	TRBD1	TGTGCCAGCAGCCCCCGGACAGGGGAGGGTATAAGCACAGATACGCAGTATTTT	CASSPRTGEGISTDTQYF
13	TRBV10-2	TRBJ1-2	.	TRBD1	TGCGCCAGCAGTCCCGGGACAGACTATGGCTACACCTTC	CASSPGTDYGYTF
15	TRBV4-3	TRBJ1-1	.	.	TGCGCCAGCAGCCAGCAGGGAGGGTTGAACACTGAAGCTTTCTTT	CASSQQGGLNTEAFF
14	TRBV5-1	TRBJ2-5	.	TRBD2	TGCGCCAGCAGCTTGGGTCAGGGAGGGGAGACCCAGTACTTC	CASSLGQGGETQYF
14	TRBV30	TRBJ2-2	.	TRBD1	TGTGCCTGGAGAGGGACAGGGTACACCGGGGAGCTGTTTTTT	CAWRGTGYTGELFF
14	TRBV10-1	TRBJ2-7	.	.	TGCGCCAGCAGTGAGAAACGGGACTCCTACGAGCAGTACTTC	CASSEKRDSYEQYF
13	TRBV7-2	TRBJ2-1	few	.	TGTGCCAGCAGCTTGAACAGCAGGCGTGAGCAGTTCTTC	CASSLNSRREQFF
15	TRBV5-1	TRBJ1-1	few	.	TGCGCCAGCAGCTTGGAGGCAGGGGTGGACACTGAAGCTTTCTTT	CASSLEAGVDTEAFF
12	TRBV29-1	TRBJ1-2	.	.	TGCAGCGTTGTCGGACAGAACTATGGCTACACCTTC	CSVVGQNYGYTF
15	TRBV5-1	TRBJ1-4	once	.	TGCGCCAGCAGCTTGGAGAACAGGGCTAGCGAAAAACTGTTTTTT	CASSLENRASEKLFF
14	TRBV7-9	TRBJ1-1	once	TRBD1	TGTGCCAGCAGCACAAGGACAGGGGAGACTGAAGCTTTCTTT	CASSTRTGETEAFF
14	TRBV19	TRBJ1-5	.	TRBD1	TGTGCCAGTATTAGGACAGGGGCAGGGCAGCCCCAGCATTTT	CASIRTGAGQPQHF
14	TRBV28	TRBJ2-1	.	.	TGTGCCAGCCGAGGTAACCCCCCCTCCAATGAGCAGTTCTTC	CASRGNPPSNEQFF
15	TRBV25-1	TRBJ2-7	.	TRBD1	TGTGCCAGCAGTGCAAGGTTCGGGACAGGGAACGAGCAGTACTTC	CASSARFGTGNEQYF
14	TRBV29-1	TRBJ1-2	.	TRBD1	TGCAGCGTTTCTATCAGGGGACAGATTTATGGCTACACCTTC	CSVSIRGQIYGYTF
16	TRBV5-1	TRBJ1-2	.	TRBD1	TGCGCCAGCAGCTTGGAAACCGGGACAGGGGGCGATGGCTACACCTTC	CASSLETGTGGDGYTF
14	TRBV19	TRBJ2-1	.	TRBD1	TGTGCCAGTAGGATACAGGGGGGCTACAATGAGCAGTTCTTC	CASRIQGGYNEQFF
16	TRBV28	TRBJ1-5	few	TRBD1	TGTGCCAGCAGTTTGGGATCGACAGGGGGCAATCAGCCCCAGCATTTT	CASSLGSTGGNQPQHF
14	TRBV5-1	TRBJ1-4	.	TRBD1	TGCGCCAGCAGCCGGGACAGTGGGTACGAAAAACTGTTTTTT	CASSRDSGYEKLFF
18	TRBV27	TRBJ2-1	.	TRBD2	TGTGCCAGCAGTTTATATTCAGGGTCTCTAGCGGGAGGCGATGAGCAGTTCTTC	CASSLYSGSLAGGDEQFF
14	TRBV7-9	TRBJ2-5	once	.	TGTGCCAGCAGCCCGCGGGCCAAGGGAGAGACCCAGTACTTC	CASSPRAKGETQYF
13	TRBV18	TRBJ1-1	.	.	TGTGCCAGCTCACCCCAGGTGAACACTGAAGCTTTCTTT	CASSPQVNTEAFF
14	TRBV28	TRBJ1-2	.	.	TGTGCCAGCAGCTTAGGGACATCTAACTATGGCTACACCTTC	CASSLGTSNYGYTF
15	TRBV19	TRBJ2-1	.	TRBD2	TGTGCCAGTATTCGCACTAGCGGGTTCTACAATGAGCAGTTCTTC	CASIRTSGFYNEQFF
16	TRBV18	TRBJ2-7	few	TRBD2	TGTGCCAGCTCAGCTTCCTCGCGGGAGGGCTCCTACGAGCAGTACTTC	CASSASSREGSYEQYF
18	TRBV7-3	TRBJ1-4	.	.	TGTTCCAGCAGCTTAATCGCTCCAGGGGCTTTCGATGGGGAAAAACTGTTTTTT	CSSSLIAPGAFDGEKLFF
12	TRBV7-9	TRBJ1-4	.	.	TGTGCCAGCAGCTTGGTACGGGAAAAACTGTTTTTT	CASSLVREKLFF
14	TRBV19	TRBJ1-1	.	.	TGTGCCAGTAGTACTGACAGATGGAACACTGAAGCTTTCTTT	CASSTDRWNTEAFF
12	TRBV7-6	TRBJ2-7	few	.	TGTGCCAGCAGCCTGAGGGGGGGGGAGCAGTACTTC	CASSLRGGEQYF
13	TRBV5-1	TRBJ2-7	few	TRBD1	TGCGCCAGCAGCTCCGGACAGGGTGGCGAGCAGTACTTC	CASSSGQGGEQYF
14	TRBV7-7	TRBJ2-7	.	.	TGTGCTAGCAGCCCGGGACAACACTCCTACGAGCAGTACTTC	CASSPGQHSYEQYF
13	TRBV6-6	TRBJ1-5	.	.	TGTGCCAGCAGTCGGACAGAGCATCAGCCCCAGCATTTT	CASSRTEHQPQHF
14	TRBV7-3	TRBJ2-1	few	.	TGTGCCAGCAGCCGGGACATTCGAGACAATGAGCAGTTCTTC	CASSRDIRDNEQFF
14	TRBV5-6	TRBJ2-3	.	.	TGTGCCAGCAGCTTGAGGAGGATCACAGATACGCAGTATTTT	CASSLRRITDTQYF
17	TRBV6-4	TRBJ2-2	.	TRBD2	TGTGCCAGCAGTCCTACAACTAGCGGGCGAAACACCGGGGAGCTGTTTTTT	CASSPTTSGRNTGELFF
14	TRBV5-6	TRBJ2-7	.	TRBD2	TGTGCCAGCAGCTCCCCGGGACTAGCACACGAGCAGTACTTC	CASSSPGLAHEQYF
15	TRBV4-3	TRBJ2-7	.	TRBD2	TGCGCCAGCAGCCAAGAGCGGACTAGTCTCTACGAGCAGTACTTC	CASSQERTSLYEQYF
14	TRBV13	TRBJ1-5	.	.	TGTGCCAGCAGGCTAAGAGGTAGCAATCAGCCCCAGCATTTT	CASRLRGSNQPQHF
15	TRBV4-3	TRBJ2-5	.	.	TGCGCCAGCAGTCTCCAGCGGTCTAGCCAAGAGACCCAGTACTTC	CASSLQRSSQETQYF
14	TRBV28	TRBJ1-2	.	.	TGTGCCAGCAGTTTATCAGGGGAAGACTATGGCTACACCTTC	CASSLSGEDYGYTF
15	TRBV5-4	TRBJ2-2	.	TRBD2	TGTGCCAGCAGCAGAGGGACTAGCGGAGGAGGGGAGCTGTTTTTT	CASSRGTSGGGELFF